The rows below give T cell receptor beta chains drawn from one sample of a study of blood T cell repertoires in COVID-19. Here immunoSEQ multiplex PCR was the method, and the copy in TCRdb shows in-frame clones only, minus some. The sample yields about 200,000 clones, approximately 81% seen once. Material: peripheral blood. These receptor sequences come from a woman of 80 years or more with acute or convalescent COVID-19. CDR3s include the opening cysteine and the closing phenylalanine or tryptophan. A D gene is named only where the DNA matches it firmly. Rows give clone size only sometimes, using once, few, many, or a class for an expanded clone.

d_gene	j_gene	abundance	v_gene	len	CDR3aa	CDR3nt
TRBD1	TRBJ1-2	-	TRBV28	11	CASSGQGNYTF	TGTGCCAGTAGTGGACAGGGCAACTACACCTTC
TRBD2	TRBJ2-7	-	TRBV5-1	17	CASSLMSGLADSYEQYF	TGCGCCAGCAGCTTGATGAGTGGACTAGCTGATTCCTACGAGCAGTACTTC
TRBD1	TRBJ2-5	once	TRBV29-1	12	CSVRDSQETQYF	TGCAGCGTTCGGGACAGCCAAGAGACCCAGTACTTC
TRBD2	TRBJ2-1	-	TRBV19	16	CASSPSGLAGDNEQFF	TGTGCCAGTAGTCCCTCGGGACTAGCGGGCGACAATGAGCAGTTCTTC
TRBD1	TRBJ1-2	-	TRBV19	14	CASSPGTGGVGYTF	TGTGCCAGTAGTCCCGGGACAGGGGGCGTTGGCTACACCTTC
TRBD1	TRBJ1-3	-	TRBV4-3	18	CASSQEPPDRVIGNTIYF	TGCGCCAGCAGCCAAGAACCCCCAGACAGGGTCATAGGAAACACCATATATTTT
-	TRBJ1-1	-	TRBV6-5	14	CASSYSRDRFEAFF	TGTGCCAGCAGTTACTCGCGAGACAGGTTTGAAGCTTTCTTT
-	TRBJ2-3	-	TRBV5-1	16	CASSLETSGSTDTQYF	TGCGCCAGCAGCTTGGAGACTAGTGGCAGCACAGATACGCAGTATTTT
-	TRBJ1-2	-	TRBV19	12	CASSIGRGGYTF	TGTGCCAGTAGTATAGGAAGGGGGGGCTACACCTTC
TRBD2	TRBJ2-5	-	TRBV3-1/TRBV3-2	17	CASSQDRLAGWAETQYF	TGTGCCAGCAGCCAAGATAGGCTAGCGGGATGGGCAGAGACCCAGTACTTC
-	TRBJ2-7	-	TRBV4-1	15	CASSQVLTGVYEQYF	TGCGCCAGCAGCCAAGTCTTGACAGGAGTTTACGAGCAGTACTTC
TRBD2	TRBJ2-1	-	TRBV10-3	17	CAIMAGPSGTLYNEQFF	TGTGCCATCATGGCTGGCCCTAGCGGGACGCTCTACAATGAGCAGTTCTTC
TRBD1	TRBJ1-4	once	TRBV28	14	CASSTSRGHEKLFF	TGTGCCAGCAGTACCTCCAGGGGGCATGAAAAACTGTTTTTT
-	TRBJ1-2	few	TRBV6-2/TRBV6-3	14	CASSYYPDSGGYTF	TGTGCCAGCAGTTACTACCCCGACTCTGGGGGCTACACCTTC
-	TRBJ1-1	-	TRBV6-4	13	CASSGAMNTEAFF	TGTGCCAGCTCTGGGGCGATGAACACTGAAGCTTTCTTT
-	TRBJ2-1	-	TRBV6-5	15	CASRSGPGPYNEQFF	TGTGCCAGCAGGAGTGGGCCAGGGCCCTACAATGAGCAGTTCTTC
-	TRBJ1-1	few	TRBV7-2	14	CASSFQGGNTEAFF	TGTGCCAGCAGCTTTCAGGGAGGGAACACTGAAGCTTTCTTT
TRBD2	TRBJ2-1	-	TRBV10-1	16	CASSDPSGSNYNEQFF	TGCGCCAGCAGTGATCCTAGCGGGAGTAATTACAATGAGCAGTTCTTC
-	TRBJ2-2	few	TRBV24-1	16	CATSDLTGGEAGELFF	TGTGCCACCAGTGATTTGACAGGGGGGGAAGCCGGGGAGCTGTTTTTT
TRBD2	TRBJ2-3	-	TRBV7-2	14	CASSSRDYRDTQYF	TGTGCCAGCAGCTCCCGGGACTACAGGGATACGCAGTATTTT
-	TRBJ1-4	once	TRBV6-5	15	CASSRSLQGGEKLFF	TGTGCCAGCAGCCGGAGCCTTCAGGGTGGGGAAAAACTGTTTTTT
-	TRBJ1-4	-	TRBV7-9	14	CASSPGAEGEKLFF	TGTGCCAGCAGCCCGGGAGCGGAGGGCGAAAAACTGTTTTTT
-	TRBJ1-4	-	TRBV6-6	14	CASSLRHSVEKLFF	TGTGCCAGCAGTTTACGACATTCGGTAGAAAAACTGTTTTTT
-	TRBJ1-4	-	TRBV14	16	CASSPKGAEANEKLFF	TGTGCCAGCAGCCCCAAAGGGGCAGAGGCTAACGAAAAACTGTTTTTT
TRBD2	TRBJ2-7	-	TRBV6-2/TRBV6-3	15	CASSPWGLADYEQYF	TGTGCCAGCAGTCCGTGGGGACTAGCGGACTACGAGCAGTACTTC
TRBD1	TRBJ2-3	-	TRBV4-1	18	CASSQGTGGLGGEDTQYF	TGCGCCAGCAGCCAAGGGACAGGGGGACTAGGAGGGGAAGATACGCAGTATTTT
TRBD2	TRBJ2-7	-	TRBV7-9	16	CASSLPTSGGTYEQYF	TGTGCCAGCAGCTTACCGACTAGCGGGGGAACCTACGAGCAGTACTTC
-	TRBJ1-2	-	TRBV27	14	CASSSQQGMGGYTF	TGTGCCAGCAGTTCCCAACAGGGAATGGGGGGCTACACCTTC
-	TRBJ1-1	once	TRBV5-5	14	CASSPGLPGTEAFF	TGTGCCAGCAGCCCGGGACTCCCGGGCACTGAAGCTTTCTTT
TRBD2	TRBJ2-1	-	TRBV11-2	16	CASSLDLAGGLNEQFF	TGTGCCAGCAGCTTAGATCTAGCGGGAGGTTTAAATGAGCAGTTCTTC
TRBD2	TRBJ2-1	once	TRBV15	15	CATSPTTSVYNEQFF	TGTGCCACCAGCCCCACGACTAGCGTGTACAATGAGCAGTTCTTC
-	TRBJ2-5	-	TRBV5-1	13	CASSLAGWETQYF	TGCGCCAGCAGCTTGGCCGGGTGGGAGACCCAGTACTTC
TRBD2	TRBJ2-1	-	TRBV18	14	CASSPREGNNEQFF	TGTGCCAGCTCACCACGGGAGGGAAACAATGAGCAGTTCTTC
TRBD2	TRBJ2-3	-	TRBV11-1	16	CASSLGLAGGTGTQYF	TGTGCCAGCAGCCTCGGACTAGCGGGGGGGACGGGGACGCAGTATTTT
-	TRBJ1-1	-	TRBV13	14	CASSSWTEYTEAFF	TGTGCCAGCAGCTCATGGACAGAGTACACTGAAGCTTTCTTT
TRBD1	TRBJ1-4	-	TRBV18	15	CASSPPGQGNEKLFF	TGTGCCAGCTCCCCGCCGGGACAGGGAAATGAAAAACTGTTTTTT
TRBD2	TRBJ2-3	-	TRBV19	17	CASSIEKRGGPTDTQYF	TGTGCCAGTAGTATAGAAAAGCGGGGGGGCCCCACAGATACGCAGTATTTT